The TCR beta chain described here comes from a study of blood T cells in healthy people across ages. Study summary: Capture via template switching afforded approximately one barcoded beta molecule per two T cells. Study findings and constraints: Significant beta diversity loss was already apparent by age 40, declining roughly linearly.

This clonotype has only a few counts. Its antigen is unknown. Each individual donor underwent a draw of roughly 10 milliliters of peripheral blood. Through a sample-barcoded 5' primer and a J-beta primer mix, a second PCR was run for roughly 6 to 12 cycles. TCRdb independently ran MiXCR on the 5' RACE reads; one entry per CDR3 protein. The data show around 1.5 million distinct CDR3 sequences, roughly 64% seen once. V was clipped by 7 bases and J by 9 bases, with 10 bases between them. The CDR3 covers 10 residues. Germline-derived CDR1 and CDR2 are SQVTM and ANQGSEA. The material sequenced was blood. The chain combines TRBV29-1 with TRBJ2-1; tentative D call: TRBD2 (6 bases). The receptor's source is a man aged 18 to 30 in good health. The CDR3 protein is CSAGGPEQFF. In DNA, the CDR3 is TGCAGCGCTGGAGGGCCTGAGCAGTTCTTC.